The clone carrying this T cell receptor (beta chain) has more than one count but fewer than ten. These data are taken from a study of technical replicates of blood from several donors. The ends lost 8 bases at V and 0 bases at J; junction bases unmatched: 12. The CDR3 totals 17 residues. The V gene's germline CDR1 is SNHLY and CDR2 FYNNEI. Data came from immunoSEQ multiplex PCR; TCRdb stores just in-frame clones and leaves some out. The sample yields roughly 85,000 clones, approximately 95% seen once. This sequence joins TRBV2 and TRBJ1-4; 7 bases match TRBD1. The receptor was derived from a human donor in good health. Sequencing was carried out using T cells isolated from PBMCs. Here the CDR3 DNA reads TGTGCCAGCGCTCAGGGGGGATTTATTGCAACTAATGAAAAACTGTTTTTT. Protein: CASAQGGFIATNEKLFF.